This passage covers 16 T cell receptor beta chains from one sample sequenced in a study of shared clonotypes between healthy human individuals (dated by TCRdb to between 2020 and 2021). The library relied on the immunoSEQ multiplex PCR assay. Not all clones reach the TCRdb copy of this immuneACCESS table, which keeps in-frame sequences only. Checked studies attribute under half of the gap to unresolved V genes and leave the rest unexplained. This sample is represented by approximately 2.1 million clones; over 90% of them were singletons. Under 0.45% of the sample belongs to the ten largest clones. Sequencing was done on a sample of naive CD4+ T cells from PBMCs. Taken with the paper, the label for cell subset or site translates to: CD45RA+ positively selected. These receptors were collected from a man between 18 and 29 years old in good health. Some clones in this sample may be carry-over from other donors' samples.

The J gene is TRBJ1-5, the V gene TRBV19; possible D gene TRBD1, 5 bases. The CDR3 extends over 15 amino acids. Germline V gives CDR1 LNHDA, CDR2 SQIVND (reference sequence). V shed 8 bases and J shed 0 bases, with 14 bases lying between them. The CDR3, as DNA: TGTGCCAGTTACGAGGGACGGATTAGCAATCAGCCCCAGCATTTT. Its protein product is CASYEGRISNQPQHF.

This clone turned up a few times. The chain combines TRBV6-5 with TRBJ1-1; D gene unclear. Looked up from germline, CDR1 is MNHEY and CDR2 is SVGAGI. V was trimmed by 4 bases and J by 10 bases, leaving 16 bases between them. There are 13 residues in the CDR3. CDR3 region: CASSSASQLRAFF. The CDR3 bases are TGTGCCAGCAGTTCCGCGTCCCAATTGCGAGCTTTCTTT.

The count of this clone is one. The V and J genes are TRBV7-9 and TRBJ2-3; 11 bases map to TRBD2. The germline V gene has CDR1 SEHNR and CDR2 FQNEAQ (reference sequence). This CDR3 region has 15 residues. Trimming removed 1 base from V and 7 bases from J; junction bases left unmatched: 4. DNA of the CDR3: TGTGCCAGCAGCTTAGGTAGCGGGAGGGGATATACGCAGTATTTT. It codes for CASSLGSGRGYTQYF.

This rearrangement joins TRBV10-3 to TRBJ2-5; 10 nucleotides match TRBD2. The trim removed 5 bases at V and 2 bases at J, leaving 2 bases unmatched. Per germline, CDR1 ENHRY and CDR2 SYGVKD. This CDR3 contains 14 residues. CDR3 coding DNA: TGTGCCATCAGTCTGACTAGCGGGCAAGAGACCCAGTACTTC. Protein sequence: CAISLTSGQETQYF.

DNA of the CDR3: TGCGCCAGCAGCGCCTACAGGGGGGAGACCCAGTACTTC. It codes for CASSAYRGETQYF. The J gene is TRBJ2-5, the V gene TRBV5-1; 8 bases align to TRBD1. CDR1 and CDR2 from the germline V gene are SGHRS and YFSETQ. J gave up 5 bases and V 4 bases, and 4 bases lay outside the gene matches. This CDR3 region has 13 residues.

V is TRBV27 and J is TRBJ2-1, with 9 positions matching TRBD1. Germline V gives CDR1 MNHEY, CDR2 SMNVEV (reference sequence). CDR3 length: 16 residues. The V and J ends lost 4 bases and 4 bases, in that order; junction bases with no gene match: 8. CDR3 DNA: TGTGCCAGCAGTTCAGGGCGGGGGACAGGGTACAATGAGCAGTTCTTC. Amino acids: CASSSGRGTGYNEQFF.

The CDR3 loop reads CASSPGTGIGEAFF. CDR3 DNA: TGTGCCAGCTCACCAGGGACAGGGATCGGTGAAGCTTTCTTT. The chain has TRBV18 and TRBJ1-1, with 9 bases lining up with TRBD1. The CDR3 is made up of 14 amino acids. V shed 2 bases and J 7 bases; nucleotides not matched to a gene: 5. CDR1 KGHSH and CDR2 LQKENI come from the germline V gene. Supplemented by reference TRBV18 and TRBJ1-1, the full variable domain reads NAGVMQNPRHLVRRRGQEARLRCSPMKGHSHVYWYRQLPEEGLKFMVYLQKENIIDESGMPKERFSAEFPKEGPSILRIQQVVRGDSAAYFCASSPGTGIGEAFFGQGTRLTVV.

The gene calls are TRBV10-3 and TRBJ2-7; D gene ambiguous. The CDR3 runs 11 residues. Trimming removed 0 bases at V and 13 bases at J, with 10 bases between. The germline CDR1 and CDR2 sequences are ENHRY and SYGVKD. CDR3 DNA: TGTGCCATCAGTGAGTCGGCAGGTTTCTACTTC. This encodes CAISESAGFYF.

This chain uses TRBV12-5 with TRBJ2-1; D remains unclear. The V and J ends lost 4 bases and 6 bases respectively, with 10 bases between them. The CDR3 is 13 residues long. The V gene's germline CDR1 is LGHNT and CDR2 FRNRAP. The CDR3 DNA reads as TGTGCTAGTGGTTGGTACCTTTCCAATGAGCAGTTCTTC. As protein: CASGWYLSNEQFF.

The genes are TRBV5-4 and TRBJ2-7; 7 bases align to TRBD2. The CDR3 length is 14 residues. The germline V gene has CDR1 SGHNT and CDR2 YYREEE (reference sequence). The V gene end was trimmed by 3 bases and the J gene end by 2 bases; junction bases not matched to a gene: 5. The CDR3 loop is CASSYTSATYEQYF. Written as DNA, the CDR3 is TGTGCCAGCAGCTATACTAGCGCCACCTACGAGCAGTACTTC.

With respect to this clone: This sample also contains other DNA sequences that code for the same CDR3. This chain uses TRBV7-3 with TRBJ2-2; D uncertain. Germline loops: CDR1 SGHTA, CDR2 FQGTGA. The CDR3 is 14 amino acids. V was pared by 2 bases and J by 3 bases, with 7 bases between. CDR3 loop: CASSLGRDTGELFF. CDR3 coding DNA: TGTGCCAGCAGCTTAGGCAGAGACACCGGGGAGCTGTTTTTT.

The CDR3 coding sequence is TGTGCCAGCACCCCCCGCCAGGGGAGTGGCTACACCTTC. It specifies CASTPRQGSGYTF. This sequence joins TRBV6-6 and TRBJ1-2; TRBD1 is a possible D gene (6 bases). This CDR3 comprises 13 residues. V was clipped by 7 bases and J by 7 bases, with 16 bases between them. Germline V gives CDR1 MNHNY, CDR2 SVGAGI (reference sequence).

The chain combines TRBV7-9 with TRBJ2-1; 10 nucleotides align to TRBD2. V dropped 5 bases and J dropped 13; count of bases not matched to a gene: 8. Germline CDR1 reads SEHNR; CDR2 reads FQNEAQ (reference sequence). This CDR3 region has 13 residues. The CDR3 coding sequence is TGTGCCAGCAGCCTAAATCCTAGCGGGGGACAGTTCTTC. Protein product: CASSLNPSGGQFF.

As to this clone: Other DNA sequences in the same sample also yield this CDR3. For the CDR3, the DNA is TGTGCCTGGAGCCCCGACAGGGGCTATGGCTACACCTTC. Translating gives CAWSPDRGYGYTF. The chain has TRBV30 and TRBJ1-2, with 8 bases identical to TRBD1. Germline V CDR1 and CDR2: GTSNPN, SVGIG (reference sequence). J gave up 4 bases and V 3 bases, and 4 bases lay outside the gene matches. The CDR3 totals 13 residues.

This chain uses TRBV14 with TRBJ1-2, with a tentative D call TRBD1 (6 bases). Germline CDR1 and CDR2: SGHDN and FVKESK. This CDR3 comprises 15 residues. The V end lost 0 bases, the J end lost 2 bases, and 10 bases lay between the germline ends. The CDR3, as DNA: TGTGCCAGCAGCCAAGAAGGACAGCCCAACTATGGCTACACCTTC. Its protein product is CASSQEGQPNYGYTF.

Details on this clone: Other nucleotide sequences in the sample specify the same CDR3. The CDR3 bases are TGCGCCAGCAGCACAGGACCTGGACAGGGGGACACCGGGGAGCTGTTTTTT. Translation: CASSTGPGQGDTGELFF. The chain links TRBV5-1 to TRBJ2-2; 10 nucleotides match TRBD1. V lost 4 bases and J lost 3; bases outside the gene matches: 9. CDR1 is SGHRS, CDR2 YFSETQ, per germline. This CDR3 is 17 amino acids long.